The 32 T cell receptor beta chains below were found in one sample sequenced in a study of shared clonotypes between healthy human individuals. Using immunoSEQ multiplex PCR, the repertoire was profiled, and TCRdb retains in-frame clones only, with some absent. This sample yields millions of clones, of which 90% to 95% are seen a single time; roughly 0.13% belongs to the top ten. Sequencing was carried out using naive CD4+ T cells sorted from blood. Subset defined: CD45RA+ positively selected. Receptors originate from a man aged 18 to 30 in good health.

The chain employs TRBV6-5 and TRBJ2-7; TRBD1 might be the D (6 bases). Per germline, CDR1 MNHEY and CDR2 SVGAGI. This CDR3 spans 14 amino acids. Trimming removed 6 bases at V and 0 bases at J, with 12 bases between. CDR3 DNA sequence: TGTGCCAGCAGACCCGGGACACCCTCCTACGAGCAGTACTTC. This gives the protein CASRPGTPSYEQYF.

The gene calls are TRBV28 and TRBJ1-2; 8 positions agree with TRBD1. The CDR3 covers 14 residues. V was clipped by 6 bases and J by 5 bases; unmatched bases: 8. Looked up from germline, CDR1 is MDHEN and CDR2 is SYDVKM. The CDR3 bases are TGTGCCAGCAGGGGGCCAGGGGGCGCGTATGGCTACACCTTC. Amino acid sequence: CASRGPGGAYGYTF.

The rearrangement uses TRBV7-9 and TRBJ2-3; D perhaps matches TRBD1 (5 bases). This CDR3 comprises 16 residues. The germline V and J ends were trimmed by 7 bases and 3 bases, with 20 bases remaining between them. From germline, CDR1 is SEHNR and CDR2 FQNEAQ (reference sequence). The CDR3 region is CASTFIPGRATDTQYF. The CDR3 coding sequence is TGTGCCAGCACCTTTATTCCCGGCAGGGCGACAGATACGCAGTATTTT. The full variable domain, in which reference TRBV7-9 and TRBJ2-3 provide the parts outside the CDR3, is DTGVSQNPRHKITKRGQNVTFRCDPISEHNRLYWYRQTLGQGPEFLTYFQNEAQLEKSRLLSDRFSAERPKGSFSTLEIQRTEQGDSAMYLCASTFIPGRATDTQYFGPGTRLTVL.

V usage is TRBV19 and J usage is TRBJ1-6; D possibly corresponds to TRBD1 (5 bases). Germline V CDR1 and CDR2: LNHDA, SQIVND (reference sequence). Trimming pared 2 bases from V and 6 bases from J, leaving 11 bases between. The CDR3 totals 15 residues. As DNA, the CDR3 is TGTGCCAGTAGTATATCGGGGGAAACTAATTCACCCCTCCACTTT. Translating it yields CASSISGETNSPLHF.

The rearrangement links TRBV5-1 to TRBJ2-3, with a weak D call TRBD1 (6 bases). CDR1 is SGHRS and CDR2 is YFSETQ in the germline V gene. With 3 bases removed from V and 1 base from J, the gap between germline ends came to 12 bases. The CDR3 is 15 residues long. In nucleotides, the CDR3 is TGCGCCAGCAGCTCTCCAGGGGCAGGCACAGATACGCAGTATTTT. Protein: CASSSPGAGTDTQYF.

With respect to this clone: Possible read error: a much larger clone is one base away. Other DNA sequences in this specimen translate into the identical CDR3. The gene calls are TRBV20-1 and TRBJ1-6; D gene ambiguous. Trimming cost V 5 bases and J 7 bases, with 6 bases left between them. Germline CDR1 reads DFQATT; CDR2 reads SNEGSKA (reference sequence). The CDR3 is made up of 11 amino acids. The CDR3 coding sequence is TGCAGTGCTGGAGGGAATTCACCCCTCCACTTT. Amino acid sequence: CSAGGNSPLHF.

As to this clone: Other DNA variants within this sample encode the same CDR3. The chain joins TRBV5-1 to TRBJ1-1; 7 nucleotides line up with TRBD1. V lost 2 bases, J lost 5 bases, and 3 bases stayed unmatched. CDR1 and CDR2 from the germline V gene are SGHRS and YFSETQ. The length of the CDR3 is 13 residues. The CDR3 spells CASSLTGDTEAFF. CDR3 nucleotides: TGCGCCAGCAGCTTAACAGGGGATACTGAAGCTTTCTTT.

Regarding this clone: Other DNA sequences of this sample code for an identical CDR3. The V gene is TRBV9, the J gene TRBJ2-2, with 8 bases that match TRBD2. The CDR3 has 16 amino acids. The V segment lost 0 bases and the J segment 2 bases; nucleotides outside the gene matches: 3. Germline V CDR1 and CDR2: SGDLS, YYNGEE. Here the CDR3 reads CASSVGSGGNTGELFF. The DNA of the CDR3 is TGTGCCAGCAGCGTAGGCAGCGGGGGTAACACCGGGGAGCTGTTTTTT.

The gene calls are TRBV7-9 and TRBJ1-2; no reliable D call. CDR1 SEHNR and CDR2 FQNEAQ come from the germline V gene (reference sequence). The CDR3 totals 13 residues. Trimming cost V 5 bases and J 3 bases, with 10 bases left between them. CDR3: CASSGRTDYGYTF. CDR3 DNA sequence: TGTGCCAGCAGCGGAAGGACGGACTATGGCTACACCTTC.

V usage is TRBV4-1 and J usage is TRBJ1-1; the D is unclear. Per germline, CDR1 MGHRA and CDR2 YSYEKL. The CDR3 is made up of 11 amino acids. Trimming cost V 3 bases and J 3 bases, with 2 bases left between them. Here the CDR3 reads CASSHDTEAFF. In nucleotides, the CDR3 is TGCGCCAGCAGCCACGACACTGAAGCTTTCTTT.

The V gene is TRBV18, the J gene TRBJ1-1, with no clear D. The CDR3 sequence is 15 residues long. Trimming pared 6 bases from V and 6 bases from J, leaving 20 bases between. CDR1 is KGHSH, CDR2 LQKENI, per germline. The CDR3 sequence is CASSLFLQTRAEAFF. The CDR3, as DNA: TGTGCCAGCTCGCTTTTCCTCCAGACTCGCGCTGAAGCTTTCTTT.

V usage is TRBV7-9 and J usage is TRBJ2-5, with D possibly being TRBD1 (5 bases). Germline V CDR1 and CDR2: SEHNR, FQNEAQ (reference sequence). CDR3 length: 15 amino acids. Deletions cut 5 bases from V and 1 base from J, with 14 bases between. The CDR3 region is CASSPTGAPQETQYF. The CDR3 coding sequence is TGTGCCAGCAGCCCCACAGGTGCCCCCCAAGAGACCCAGTACTTC.

The CDR3 region is CASSFSGGVSEAFF. The CDR3 nucleotides read TGTGCCAGCAGTTTCTCAGGGGGGGTCTCTGAAGCTTTCTTT. V is TRBV27 and J is TRBJ1-1; the match to TRBD1 covers 7 bases. Looked up from germline, CDR1 is MNHEY and CDR2 is SMNVEV (reference sequence). The CDR3 runs 14 residues. V gave up 3 bases and J gave up 6 bases; unmatched junction bases: 7.

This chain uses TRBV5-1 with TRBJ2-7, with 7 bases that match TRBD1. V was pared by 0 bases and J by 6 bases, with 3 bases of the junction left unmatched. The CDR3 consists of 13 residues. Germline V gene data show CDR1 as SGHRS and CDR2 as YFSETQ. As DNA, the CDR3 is TGCGCCAGCAGCTTGGCCGGGACAGTCGAGCAGTACTTC. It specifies CASSLAGTVEQYF. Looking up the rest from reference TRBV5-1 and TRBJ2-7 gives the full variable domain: KAGVTQTPRYLIKTRGQQVTLSCSPISGHRSVSWYQQTPGQGLQFLFEYFSETQRNKGNFPGRFSGRQFSNSRSEMNVSTLELGDSALYLCASSLAGTVEQYFGPGTRLTVT.

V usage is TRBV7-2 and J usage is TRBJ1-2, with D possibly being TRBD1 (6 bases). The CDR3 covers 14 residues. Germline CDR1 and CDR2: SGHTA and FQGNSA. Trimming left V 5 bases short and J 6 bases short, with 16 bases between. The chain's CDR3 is CASSQQGPAHGYTF. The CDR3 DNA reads TGTGCCAGCAGCCAACAGGGACCCGCCCATGGCTACACCTTC.

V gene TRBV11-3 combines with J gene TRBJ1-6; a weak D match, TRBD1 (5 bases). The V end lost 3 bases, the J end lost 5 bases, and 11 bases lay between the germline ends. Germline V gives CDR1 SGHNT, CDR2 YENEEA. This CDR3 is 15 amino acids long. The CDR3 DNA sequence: TGTGCCAGCAGCTTCTCAGGGCCTAATAATTCACCCCTCCACTTT. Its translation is CASSFSGPNNSPLHF.

CDR3 region: CASSRGQGTAGNTIYF. The CDR3 bases are TGCGCCAGCAGCCGCGGACAGGGGACTGCTGGAAACACCATATATTTT. The chain recombines TRBV4-1 with TRBJ1-3; 9 positions match TRBD1. This CDR3 region has 16 residues. Germline V gives CDR1 MGHRA, CDR2 YSYEKL. J gave up 2 bases and V 4 bases, and 6 bases lay outside the gene matches.

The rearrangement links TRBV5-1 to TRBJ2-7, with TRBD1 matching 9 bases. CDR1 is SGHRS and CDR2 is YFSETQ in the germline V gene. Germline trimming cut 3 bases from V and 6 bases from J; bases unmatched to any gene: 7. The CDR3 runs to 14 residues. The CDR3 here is CASSSLTGGGEQYF. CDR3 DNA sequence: TGCGCCAGCAGCTCCTTGACAGGGGGAGGCGAGCAGTACTTC.

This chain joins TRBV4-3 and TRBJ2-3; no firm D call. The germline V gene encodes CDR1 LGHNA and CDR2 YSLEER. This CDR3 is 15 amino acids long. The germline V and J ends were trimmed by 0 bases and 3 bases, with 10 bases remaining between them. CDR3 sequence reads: CASSQEGAETDTQYF. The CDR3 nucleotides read TGCGCCAGCAGCCAAGAGGGCGCGGAGACAGATACGCAGTATTTT.

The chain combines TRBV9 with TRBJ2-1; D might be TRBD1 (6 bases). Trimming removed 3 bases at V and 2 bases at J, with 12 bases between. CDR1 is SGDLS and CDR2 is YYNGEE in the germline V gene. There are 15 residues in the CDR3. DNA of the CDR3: TGTGCCAGCAGCGCCCGACAGGAGGCCTACAATGAGCAGTTCTTC. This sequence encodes CASSARQEAYNEQFF.

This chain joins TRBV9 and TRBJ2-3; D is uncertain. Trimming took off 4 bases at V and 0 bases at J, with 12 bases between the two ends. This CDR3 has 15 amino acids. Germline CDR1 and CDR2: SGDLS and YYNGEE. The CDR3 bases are TGTGCCAGCAGCCTGGAAGGGTCAAGCACAGATACGCAGTATTTT. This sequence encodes CASSLEGSSTDTQYF.

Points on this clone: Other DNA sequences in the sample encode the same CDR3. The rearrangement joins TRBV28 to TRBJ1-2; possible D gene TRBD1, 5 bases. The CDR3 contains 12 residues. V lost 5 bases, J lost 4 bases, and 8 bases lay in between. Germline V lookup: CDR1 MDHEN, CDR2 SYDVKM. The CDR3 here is CASSRDVYGYTF. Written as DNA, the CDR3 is TGTGCCAGCAGTAGGGACGTCTATGGCTACACCTTC.

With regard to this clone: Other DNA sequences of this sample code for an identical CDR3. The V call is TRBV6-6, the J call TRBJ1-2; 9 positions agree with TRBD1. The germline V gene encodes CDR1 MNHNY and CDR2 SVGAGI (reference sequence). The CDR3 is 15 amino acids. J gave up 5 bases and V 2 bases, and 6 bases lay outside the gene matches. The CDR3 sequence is CASSYEGQGGYGYTF. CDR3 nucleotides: TGTGCCAGCAGTTACGAGGGACAGGGAGGTTATGGCTACACCTTC.

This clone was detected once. The CDR3 sequence is CASSLGGSSRNEQFF. The CDR3, as DNA: TGTGCCAGCAGTTTGGGGGGTAGTAGTCGGAATGAGCAGTTCTTC. This chain uses TRBV28 with TRBJ2-1; weak D call: TRBD2 (6 bases). The V end was cut by 3 bases, the J end by 7 bases, with 16 bases between. Per germline, CDR1 MDHEN and CDR2 SYDVKM. CDR3 length: 15 amino acids. Full variable domain (outside the CDR3, taken from reference TRBV28 and TRBJ2-1): DVKVTQSSRYLVKRTGEKVFLECVQDMDHENMFWYRQDPGLGLRLIYFSYDVKMKEKGDIPEGYSVSREKKERFSLILESASTNQTSMYLCASSLGGSSRNEQFFGPGTRLTVL.

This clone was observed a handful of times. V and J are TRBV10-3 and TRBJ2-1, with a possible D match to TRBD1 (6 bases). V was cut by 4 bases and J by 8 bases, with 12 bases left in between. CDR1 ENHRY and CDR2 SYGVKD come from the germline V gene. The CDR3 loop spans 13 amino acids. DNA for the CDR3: TGTGCCATCAGTGTACAGGGTAAGGATGAGCAGTTCTTC. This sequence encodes CAISVQGKDEQFF.

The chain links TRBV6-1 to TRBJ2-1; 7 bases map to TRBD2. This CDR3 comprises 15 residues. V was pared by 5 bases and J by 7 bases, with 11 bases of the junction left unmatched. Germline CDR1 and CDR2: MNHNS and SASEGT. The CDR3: CASSPLPGGNNEQFF. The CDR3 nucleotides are TGTGCCAGCAGTCCCCTTCCCGGGGGGAATAATGAGCAGTTCTTC.

CDR3 nucleotides: TGTGCCAGCAGCGCCAAATACAGAGATTACTCTGGAAACACCATATATTTT. This translates into CASSAKYRDYSGNTIYF. The V gene is TRBV9, the J gene TRBJ1-3; D not certain. The CDR3 spans 17 residues. V lost 3 bases, J lost 0 bases, and 16 bases lay in between. CDR1 is SGDLS and CDR2 is YYNGEE in the germline V gene.

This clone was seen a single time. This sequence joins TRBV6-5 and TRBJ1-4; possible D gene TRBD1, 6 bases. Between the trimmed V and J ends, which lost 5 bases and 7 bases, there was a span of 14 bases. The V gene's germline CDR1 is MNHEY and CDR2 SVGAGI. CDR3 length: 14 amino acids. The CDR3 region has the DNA TGTGCCAGCAGTCTTACAGGGTTGGCTGAAAAACTGTTTTTT. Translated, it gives CASSLTGLAEKLFF.

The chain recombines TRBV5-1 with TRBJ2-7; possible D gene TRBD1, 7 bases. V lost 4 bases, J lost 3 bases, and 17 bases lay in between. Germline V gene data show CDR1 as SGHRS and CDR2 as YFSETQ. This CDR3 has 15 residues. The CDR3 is CASSVGGTENYEQYF. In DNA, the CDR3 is TGCGCCAGCAGCGTAGGGGGGACAGAGAACTACGAGCAGTACTTC.

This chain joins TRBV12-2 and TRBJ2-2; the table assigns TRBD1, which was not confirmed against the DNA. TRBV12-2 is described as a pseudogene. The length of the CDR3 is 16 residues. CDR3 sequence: CASRLSGTGETGELFF. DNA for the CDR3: TGTGCAAGTCGCCTTTCAGGGACAGGGGAGACCGGGGAGCTGTTTTTT.

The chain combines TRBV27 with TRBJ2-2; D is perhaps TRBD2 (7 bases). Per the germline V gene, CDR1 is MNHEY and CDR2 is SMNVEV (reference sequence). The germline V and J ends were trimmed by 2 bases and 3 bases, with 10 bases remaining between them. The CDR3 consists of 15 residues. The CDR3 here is CASSLAGAYTGELFF. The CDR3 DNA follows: TGTGCCAGCAGTTTAGCGGGGGCGTACACCGGGGAGCTGTTTTTT.

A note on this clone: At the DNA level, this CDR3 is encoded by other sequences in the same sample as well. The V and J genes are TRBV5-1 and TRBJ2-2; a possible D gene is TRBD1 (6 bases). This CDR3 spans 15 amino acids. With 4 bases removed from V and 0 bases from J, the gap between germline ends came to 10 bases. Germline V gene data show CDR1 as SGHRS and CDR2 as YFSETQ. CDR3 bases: TGCGCCAGCAGCGTTGACAGGACGAACACCGGGGAGCTGTTTTTT. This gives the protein CASSVDRTNTGELFF.